These 3 T cell receptor beta chains came from one sample sequenced in a study of lymphopenia after photon versus proton radiotherapy. Some clones are missing from TCRdb's copy, which holds only in-frame ones; the method was immunoSEQ multiplex PCR. The top ten clones hold 10% of a sample with about 40,000 clones, just over 85% of them seen once. The sequencing used peripheral blood, collected from a patient treated with proton-based radiotherapy. Every receptor here comes from a woman in her sixties or seventies with pancreatic cancer. Some clones in this sample may be carry-over from other donors' samples.

This sequence joins TRBV20-1 and TRBJ2-1; D may match TRBD1 or TRBD2 (6 bases each). Germline V gene lookup returns CDR1 DFQATT and CDR2 SNEGSKA (reference sequence). CDR3 size: 11 residues. V lost 5 bases, J lost 11 bases, and 13 bases lay in between. CDR3 in DNA: TGCAGTGCTCACAGGGAGGTCAAGCAGTTCTTC. Its translation: CSAHREVKQFF.

The chain has TRBV7-4 and TRBJ1-1, with D possibly being TRBD1 (6 bases). Germline V gene lookup returns CDR1 SGHVT and CDR2 SQSDAQ. This CDR3 region has 12 residues. V lost 2 bases and J 11 bases, leaving 12 bases between the germline ends. CDR3 sequence: CASSLSGTKAFF. CDR3 bases: TGTGCCAGCAGCTTATCTGGGACAAAGGCTTTCTTT.

V gene TRBV9 combines with J gene TRBJ2-1; D perhaps matches TRBD1 (5 bases). The CDR3 loop spans 14 amino acids. V shed 4 bases and J shed 3 bases, with 11 bases lying between them. Per germline, CDR1 SGDLS and CDR2 YYNGEE. The CDR3 DNA is TGTGCCAGCAGCCGTGGGGCCGACTACAATGAGCAGTTCTTC. This gives the protein CASSRGADYNEQFF.